These 22 T cell receptor beta chains were all obtained from the same sample, sequenced in a study of cytomegalovirus exposure and HLA in healthy donors. PCR amplification relied on 60 Vbeta primers (plus 13 Jbeta primers). Using immunoSEQ multiplex PCR, the repertoire was profiled, and TCRdb retains in-frame clones only, with some absent. Its table records about 140,000 clones. Input material: PBMCs. The receptors originated from a woman between 18 and 30 years old in good health and CMV-seronegative.

The chain joins TRBV15 to TRBJ2-7, with D hard to call. Trimming left V 0 bases short and J 3 bases short, with 6 bases between. This CDR3 spans 13 amino acids. Germline V gene sequence: CDR1 LNHNV, CDR2 YYDKDF (reference sequence). CDR3 protein: CATSRDNDYEQYV. The CDR3 DNA reads TGTGCCACCAGCAGAGATAATGACTACGAGCAGTACGTC.

This chain connects TRBV7-6 to TRBJ1-1; no clear D. This CDR3 has 16 amino acids. The germline V gene has CDR1 SGHVS and CDR2 FNYEAQ. Trimming removed 0 bases at V and 0 bases at J, with 11 bases between. The CDR3 nucleotides are TGTGCCAGCAGCTTAGCGCTGACACTGATGAACACTGAAGCTTTCTTT. Translated: CASSLALTLMNTEAFF.

The V gene is TRBV18, the J gene TRBJ2-5; D gene unclear. Germline lookup yields CDR1 KGHSH and CDR2 LQKENI. This CDR3 has 15 residues. The V end was cut by 6 bases, the J end by 2 bases, with 16 bases between. The CDR3 DNA is TGTGCCAGCTCGCCCAACGTAGGAGAACAAGAGACCCAGTACTTC. Translation gives CASSPNVGEQETQYF.

V is TRBV25-1 and J is TRBJ2-2; D is ambiguous. Trimming took off 4 bases at V and 0 bases at J, with 12 bases between the two ends. Germline CDR1 MGHDK, CDR2 SYGVNS. The CDR3 totals 16 residues. This CDR3 is CASSGFLGANTGELFF. The DNA for the CDR3 is TGTGCCAGCAGTGGTTTTTTAGGAGCGAACACCGGGGAGCTGTTTTTT.

V and J are TRBV30 and TRBJ2-7, with a tentative D call TRBD1 (5 bases). The germline gives CDR1 GTSNPN, CDR2 SVGIG (reference sequence). The length of the CDR3 is 12 residues. V gave up 0 bases and J gave up 2 bases, with 5 bases separating them. The CDR3 DNA reads TGTGCCTGGAGTGTAGGGGCCTACGAGCAGTACTTC. Its protein product is CAWSVGAYEQYF.

V usage is TRBV5-6 and J usage is TRBJ1-2, with 7 bases lining up with TRBD1. V was clipped by 4 bases and J by 0 bases; unmatched bases: 3. CDR1 and CDR2 from the germline V gene are SGHDT and YYEEEE. This CDR3 is built from 14 residues. The CDR3 bases are TGTGCCAGCAGCCCGACAGGGCCTAACTATGGCTACACCTTC. Translated, it gives CASSPTGPNYGYTF. The whole variable domain, remainder taken from reference TRBV5-6 and TRBJ1-2, is DAGVTQSPTHLIKTRGQQVTLRCSPKSGHDTVSWYQQALGQGPQFIFQYYEEEERQRGNFPDRFSGHQFPNYSSELNVNALLLGDSALYLCASSPTGPNYGYTFGSGTRLTVV.

CDR3 residues: CASRQKDRGDGEKLFF. As DNA, the CDR3 is TGTGCCAGCAGGCAAAAGGACAGGGGGGATGGTGAAAAACTGTTTTTT. The rearrangement uses TRBV6-6 and TRBJ1-4; 10 bases line up with TRBD1. Germline loops: CDR1 MNHNY, CDR2 SVGAGI (reference sequence). The CDR3 runs to 16 residues. The trim removed 6 bases at V and 7 bases at J, leaving 11 bases unmatched.

The J gene is TRBJ1-1, the V gene TRBV9, with D perhaps matching TRBD1 (6 bases). From germline, CDR1 is SGDLS and CDR2 YYNGEE. The CDR3 is 17 residues long. The V end lost 0 bases, the J end lost 4 bases, and 19 bases lay between the germline ends. Written as DNA, the CDR3 is TGTGCCAGCAGCGTAGTAGGGGGGGCTACTGCTAGCACTGAAGCTTTCTTT. It specifies CASSVVGGATASTEAFF. Looking up the rest from reference TRBV9 and TRBJ1-1 gives the full variable domain: DSGVTQTPKHLITATGQRVTLRCSPRSGDLSVYWYQQSLDQGLQFLIQYYNGEERAKGNILERFSAQQFPDLHSELNLSSLELGDSALYFCASSVVGGATASTEAFFGQGTRLTVV.

The CDR3 sequence is CASNGGQGFTGELFF. The CDR3 DNA follows: TGTGCCAGCAACGGGGGACAGGGGTTTACCGGGGAGCTGTTTTTT. V usage is TRBV6-5 and J usage is TRBJ2-2, with 10 bases fitting TRBD1. The germline gives CDR1 MNHEY, CDR2 SVGAGI. There are 15 residues in the CDR3. V gave up 7 bases and J gave up 5 bases; unmatched junction bases: 7.

The chain links TRBV7-2 to TRBJ1-2; D may be TRBD1 (5 bases). This CDR3 region has 16 residues. Germline V gene lookup returns CDR1 SGHTA and CDR2 FQGNSA. Trimming shortened V by 5 bases and J by 4 bases, and 20 bases separated the two germline ends. The CDR3 sequence is CASSLVGGGRTYGYTF. CDR3 bases: TGTGCCAGCAGCCTAGTGGGGGGGGGAAGAACCTATGGCTACACCTTC.

V usage is TRBV5-4 and J usage is TRBJ2-2; 11 nucleotides agree with TRBD2. Trimming took 4 bases from V and 4 from J; bases not matched to a gene: 9. CDR1 and CDR2 (germline): SGHNT, YYREEE (reference sequence). The CDR3 totals 17 residues. CDR3: CASSPNSGRATTGELFF. CDR3 in DNA: TGTGCCAGCAGCCCCAATAGCGGGAGGGCCACCACCGGGGAGCTGTTTTTT.

V and J are TRBV7-3 and TRBJ2-3; D gene ambiguous. V was clipped by 1 base and J by 0 bases, with 5 bases between them. The length of the CDR3 is 14 residues. Germline assignment: CDR1 SGHTA and CDR2 FQGTGA. The CDR3 sequence: CASSLRLSTDTQYF. CDR3 DNA: TGTGCCAGCAGCTTAAGGCTGAGCACAGATACGCAGTATTTT.

The chain links TRBV27 to TRBJ2-6; 9 bases line up with TRBD2. CDR1 is MNHEY, CDR2 SMNVEV, per germline (reference sequence). V lost 5 bases and J lost 0; bases outside the gene matches: 11. The CDR3 covers 19 residues. The chain's CDR3 is CASSPTGAGGSSGANVLTF. CDR3 DNA sequence: TGTGCCAGCAGTCCCACCGGGGCGGGAGGGAGCTCTGGGGCCAACGTCCTGACTTTC.

The CDR3 sequence is CASSFSDSYGYTF. CDR3 bases: TGCGCCAGCAGCTTCTCGGACAGCTATGGCTACACCTTC. V and J are TRBV5-1 and TRBJ1-2, with D possibly being TRBD1 (6 bases). V gave up 2 bases and J gave up 4 bases, with 9 bases separating them. Germline values: CDR1 SGHRS, CDR2 YFSETQ. The CDR3 contains 13 residues.

This chain links TRBV6-5 with TRBJ1-1, with TRBD1 matching 7 bases. Germline V gene data show CDR1 as MNHEY and CDR2 as SVGAGI. The CDR3 extends over 15 amino acids. Germline trimming cut 6 bases from V and 1 base from J; bases unmatched to any gene: 8. The CDR3 DNA is TGTGCCAGCAGCCCGGACAGGTTTTCGAACACTGAAGCTTTCTTT. Protein sequence: CASSPDRFSNTEAFF.

The chain recombines TRBV7-9 with TRBJ2-2; D not certain. The germline V and J ends were trimmed by 2 bases and 1 base, with 5 bases remaining between them. CDR3 length: 14 residues. Germline V gene sequence: CDR1 SEHNR, CDR2 FQNEAQ (reference sequence). CDR3 residues: CASSLSRNTGELFF. The CDR3 coding sequence is TGTGCCAGCAGCTTATCGCGGAACACCGGGGAGCTGTTTTTT.

The chain has TRBV6-6 and TRBJ1-2; D ambiguous. CDR3 length: 13 amino acids. The V gene's germline CDR1 is MNHNY and CDR2 SVGAGI (reference sequence). The germline V and J ends were trimmed by 6 bases and 8 bases, with 16 bases remaining between them. This CDR3 reads CASRKEVYRGYTF. The CDR3 nucleotides are TGTGCCAGCAGGAAAGAGGTCTATCGCGGCTACACCTTC.

With regard to this clone: One junction end does not reproduce the germline sequence, and a read error may be involved. The chain carries TRBV6-1 and TRBJ2-7; possibly TRBD1 for D (5 bases). The CDR3 runs to 14 residues. CDR1 MNHNS and CDR2 SASEGT come from the germline V gene. The CDR3 spells CASSEGLYYGEQCF. The CDR3 DNA is TGTGCCAGCAGTGAGGGGCTATACTATGGCGAGCAGTGCTTC.

In nucleotides, the CDR3 is TGTGCCAGCAGAAATCTTAAGGGATACAGGGTGTCCTACAATGAGCAGTTCTTC. Encoded protein: CASRNLKGYRVSYNEQFF. This rearrangement joins TRBV13 to TRBJ2-1; tentatively, D is TRBD1 (6 bases). V was clipped by 6 bases and J by 1 base, with 22 bases between them. The CDR3 extends over 18 amino acids. Germline lookup yields CDR1 PRHDT and CDR2 FYEKMQ (reference sequence).

A word on this clone: The identical CDR3 is also encoded by other nucleotide sequences in the sample. This chain links TRBV10-1 with TRBJ2-3, with D uncertain. Germline CDR1 WNHNN, CDR2 SYGVQD (reference sequence). V gave up 6 bases and J gave up 1 base, with 8 bases separating them. CDR3 length: 13 residues. CDR3 amino acids: CASSESGTDTQYF. The CDR3 DNA reads TGCGCCAGCAGCGAGAGCGGCACAGATACGCAGTATTTT.

The chain combines TRBV5-1 with TRBJ1-2; 8 bases match TRBD1. The V segment lost 1 base and the J segment 6 bases; nucleotides outside the gene matches: 11. The CDR3 runs 16 residues. The germline gives CDR1 SGHRS, CDR2 YFSETQ. CDR3 DNA: TGCGCCAGCAGCTTGTCATCTGGACAGGGCAATAATGGCTACACCTTC. Its protein is CASSLSSGQGNNGYTF.

The chain joins TRBV9 to TRBJ2-1; 8 bases map to TRBD1. The CDR3 is 14 amino acids. J lost 8 bases, V lost 2 bases, and 6 bases had no gene match. Germline CDR1 is SGDLS and CDR2 is YYNGEE. The CDR3 loop is CASSVGQGIDEQFF. Here the CDR3 DNA reads TGTGCCAGCAGCGTTGGACAGGGAATTGATGAGCAGTTCTTC.